Following are 13 T cell receptor beta chains from one sample sequenced in a study of Ad26.COV2.S vaccination and SARS-CoV-2 variants. Sequencing used immunoSEQ multiplex PCR; TCRdb keeps in-frame clones, though not all of them. The sample records roughly 400,000 clones, over 75% being singletons. The sample's treatment: 15 to 20 received Ad26.COV2.S at low or high dose, single or two shots; roughly five received placebo; per-sample allocation not given. Material that was analyzed had been drawn on day 63 after the first vaccine or placebo injection. Sequencing used peripheral blood, obtained in a trial of Ad26.COV2.S vaccine versus placebo. These receptors were obtained from a person between 18 and 60 years old who received the Ad26.COV2.S COVID-19 vaccine or a placebo.

This sequence joins TRBV5-1 and TRBJ2-3, with 15 bases fitting TRBD2. Germline trimming cut 4 bases from V and 3 bases from J; bases unmatched to any gene: 6. Germline V CDR1 and CDR2: SGHRS, YFSETQ. CDR3 length: 17 residues. CDR3 DNA sequence: TGCGCCAGCAGCACGGGGACTAGCGGGAGGTTGACAGATACGCAGTATTTT. Encoded protein: CASSTGTSGRLTDTQYF.

The chain's CDR3 is CASRTSGSVNTQYF. The CDR3 DNA reads as TGTGCCAGCAGGACTAGCGGGAGTGTGAATACGCAGTATTTT. This chain connects TRBV7-2 to TRBJ2-3; the match to TRBD2 covers 12 bases. The CDR3 has 14 residues. Trimming at V came to 6 bases and at J to 7 bases, leaving 5 bases not matched to a gene. Per the germline V gene, CDR1 is SGHTA and CDR2 is FQGNSA.

On this clone itself: Distinct nucleotide sequences in the sample also encode this CDR3. V is TRBV7-9 and J is TRBJ2-6; D call uncertain. V was clipped by 0 bases and J by 4 bases, with 1 base between them. This CDR3 region has 13 residues. Looked up from germline, CDR1 is SEHNR and CDR2 is FQNEAQ (reference sequence). The chain's CDR3 is CASSLAGANVLTF. The CDR3 bases are TGTGCCAGCAGCTTAGCAGGGGCCAACGTCCTGACTTTC.

The gene calls are TRBV4-3 and TRBJ1-1, with D possibly matching TRBD1 (5 bases). CDR3 length: 15 amino acids. CDR1 and CDR2 (germline): LGHNA, YSLEER. Trimming removed 4 bases at V and 4 bases at J, with 16 bases between. The CDR3 loop is CASSLQGGGGTEAFF. CDR3 nucleotide sequence: TGCGCCAGCAGCCTACAAGGTGGGGGGGGCACTGAAGCTTTCTTT.

This clone was observed a few times. The V and J genes are TRBV19 and TRBJ1-6; 10 bases are shared with TRBD1. Germline CDR1 LNHDA, CDR2 SQIVND (reference sequence). With 7 bases clipped from V and 7 bases from J, the junction kept 7 bases outside the gene matches. This CDR3 region has 15 residues. This CDR3 reads CASMAGTGVNSPLHF. CDR3 nucleotide sequence: TGTGCCAGTATGGCTGGGACAGGGGTCAATTCACCCCTCCACTTT. Complete variable domain (other parts from reference TRBV19 and TRBJ1-6): DGGITQSPKYLFRKEGQNVTLSCEQNLNHDAMYWYRQDPGQGLRLIYYSQIVNDFQKGDIAEGYSVSREKKESFPLTVTSAQKNPTAFYLCASMAGTGVNSPLHFGNGTRLTVT.

This clone was recorded once. In the same sample, other DNA sequences code for this CDR3. This sequence joins TRBV19 and TRBJ1-5; D call uncertain. This CDR3 has 13 amino acids. Germline CDR1 is LNHDA and CDR2 is SQIVND (reference sequence). The germline V and J ends were trimmed by 3 bases and 4 bases, with 7 bases remaining between them. CDR3 in amino acids: CASSITGNQPQHF. CDR3 coding DNA: TGTGCCAGTAGTATTACCGGAAATCAGCCCCAGCATTTT.

This clone has a handful of counts. V gene TRBV6-5 combines with J gene TRBJ1-2; D is unclear. V was pared by 4 bases and J by 6 bases, with 18 bases between. The CDR3 is 15 amino acids. The germline CDR1 and CDR2 sequences are MNHEY and SVGAGI. CDR3 in amino acids: CASSSEVGIIHGYTF. CDR3 DNA: TGTGCCAGCAGTTCCGAAGTGGGGATCATCCATGGCTACACCTTC.

This clone was counted once. The chain carries TRBV7-6 and TRBJ1-4; 7 bases map to TRBD1. Trimming cost V 5 bases and J 3 bases; bases outside gene matches: 6. CDR1 and CDR2 (germline): SGHVS, FNYEAQ. The CDR3 runs 15 residues. The chain's CDR3 is CASSAPGQSNEKLFF. CDR3 sequence (DNA): TGTGCCAGCAGCGCGCCGGGACAGTCTAATGAAAAACTGTTTTTT.

This sequence joins TRBV5-1 and TRBJ2-1, with TRBD2 identical over 9 bases. The CDR3 loop spans 14 amino acids. CDR1 and CDR2 (germline): SGHRS, YFSETQ. The J segment lost 2 bases and the V segment lost 6 bases, leaving 3 bases of the junction unmatched. DNA of the CDR3: TGCGCCAGCAAAACTAGCGGGCCCTACAATGAGCAGTTCTTC. It specifies CASKTSGPYNEQFF. The full variable domain, its missing parts supplied by reference TRBV5-1 and TRBJ2-1, is KAGVTQTPRYLIKTRGQQVTLSCSPISGHRSVSWYQQTPGQGLQFLFEYFSETQRNKGNFPGRFSGRQFSNSRSEMNVSTLELGDSALYLCASKTSGPYNEQFFGPGTRLTVL.

V usage is TRBV6-2 or TRBV6-3 and J usage is TRBJ1-2; D is perhaps TRBD1 (5 bases). Germline V gene sequence: CDR1 MNHEY, CDR2 SVGEGT. V was shortened by 2 bases and J by 4 bases, with 8 bases between the two germline ends. The length of the CDR3 is 13 residues. CDR3 protein: CASSYAGLYGYTF. CDR3 nucleotide sequence: TGTGCCAGCAGTTACGCAGGGCTCTATGGCTACACCTTC.

A single count supports this clone. This rearrangement joins TRBV15 to TRBJ2-1, with 9 bases aligning to TRBD1. Per the germline V gene, CDR1 is LNHNV and CDR2 is YYDKDF (reference sequence). After removal of 2 bases from V and 4 bases from J, the junction contained 6 bases not matched to a gene. The CDR3 length is 16 residues. Here the CDR3 reads CATSRNTGTGYNEQFF. CDR3 DNA: TGTGCCACCAGCAGAAACACCGGGACAGGGTACAATGAGCAGTTCTTC. The variable domain in full, completed from reference TRBV15 and TRBJ2-1, reads DAMVIQNPRYQVTQFGKPVTLSCSQTLNHNVMYWYQQKSSQAPKLLFHYYDKDFNNEADTPDNFQSRRPNTSFCFLDIRSPGLGDTAMYLCATSRNTGTGYNEQFFGPGTRLTVL.

The chain is built from TRBV5-4 and TRBJ2-7, with 13 bases matching TRBD2. This CDR3 is built from 15 residues. CDR1 is SGHNT, CDR2 YYREEE, per germline (reference sequence). The junction had 6 bases not matched to a gene; V was cut back by 4 bases and J by 5 bases. CDR3 sequence reads: CASSSGTSGTNEQYF. The DNA for the CDR3 is TGTGCCAGCAGCAGTGGGACTAGCGGGACCAACGAGCAGTACTTC.

The chain is built from TRBV5-6 and TRBJ1-3; no reliable D call. CDR1 and CDR2 from the germline V gene are SGHDT and YYEEEE. V was pared by 4 bases and J by 4 bases, with 15 bases between. The CDR3 extends over 15 amino acids. CDR3 loop: CASSLRTGGGNTIYF. Here the CDR3 DNA reads TGTGCCAGCAGCCTACGGACCGGCGGGGGAAACACCATATATTTT. The full variable domain, with the rest looked up from reference TRBV5-6 and TRBJ1-3, is DAGVTQSPTHLIKTRGQQVTLRCSPKSGHDTVSWYQQALGQGPQFIFQYYEEEERQRGNFPDRFSGHQFPNYSSELNVNALLLGDSALYLCASSLRTGGGNTIYFGEGSWLTVV.